Listed here are 31 T cell receptor beta chains from one sample, sequenced in a study of cytomegalovirus exposure and HLA in healthy donors. The PCR was carried out with 60 Vbeta primers and 13 Jbeta primers. Profiling relied on immunoSEQ multiplex PCR, and the TCRdb table lists in-frame clones only, not all of them. The table has fewer than 200,000 clones, around 82% seen once. The source material was PBMCs. The receptors come from a man aged 35 to 55 in good health and CMV-seronegative.

The rearrangement joins TRBV11-1 to TRBJ2-7; 12 bases agree with TRBD2. The CDR3 consists of 15 residues. With 2 bases clipped from V and 1 base from J, the junction kept 0 bases outside the gene matches. Germline loops: CDR1 SGHAT, CDR2 FQDESV (reference sequence). Here the CDR3 reads CASSLLAGGSYEQYF. The CDR3 region has the DNA TGTGCCAGCAGCTTACTAGCGGGAGGGTCCTACGAGCAGTACTTC.

The chain couples TRBV4-1 to TRBJ2-7; no definite D call. The CDR3 is made up of 14 amino acids. V was shortened by 1 base and J by 1 base, with 8 bases between the two germline ends. The V gene's germline CDR1 is MGHRA and CDR2 YSYEKL. CDR3 loop: CASSQVSDSYEQYF. The CDR3 DNA sequence: TGCGCCAGCAGCCAAGTTAGTGATTCCTACGAGCAGTACTTC.

This clone showed up just once. The V call is TRBV18, the J call TRBJ2-3; TRBD2 matches at 9 bases. Looked up from germline, CDR1 is KGHSH and CDR2 is LQKENI. Trimming cost V 2 bases and J 1 base; bases outside gene matches: 4. CDR3 length: 16 amino acids. In DNA, the CDR3 is TGTGCCAGCTCACCAACGCGGGAGGGGGGCACAGATACGCAGTATTTT. The encoded protein is CASSPTREGGTDTQYF.

V and J are TRBV18 and TRBJ2-4; 7 positions agree with TRBD1. Germline-derived CDR1 and CDR2 are KGHSH and LQKENI. The V and J ends lost 0 bases and 0 bases, in that order; junction bases with no gene match: 20. This CDR3 comprises 22 residues. In DNA, the CDR3 is TGTGCCAGCTCACCACCGTTTACCCTACAGGGGCGCTTAACTGTAGCCAAAAACATTCAGTACTTC. It specifies CASSPPFTLQGRLTVAKNIQYF. Variable domain in full (rest from reference TRBV18 and TRBJ2-4): NAGVMQNPRHLVRRRGQEARLRCSPMKGHSHVYWYRQLPEEGLKFMVYLQKENIIDESGMPKERFSAEFPKEGPSILRIQQVVRGDSAAYFCASSPPFTLQGRLTVAKNIQYFGAGTRLSVL.

This chain connects TRBV5-8 to TRBJ2-1; TRBD1 matches 7 bases. The CDR3 has 14 residues. CDR1 and CDR2 from the germline V gene are SGHTS and YDEGEE. V was clipped by 4 bases and J by 5 bases; unmatched bases: 6. CDR3 coding DNA: TGTGCCAGCAGCCCCCGGACAGGACACAATGAGCAGTTCTTC. Amino acids: CASSPRTGHNEQFF.

The gene calls are TRBV5-1 and TRBJ2-1, with D possibly matching TRBD2 (5 bases). CDR1 and CDR2 from the germline V gene are SGHRS and YFSETQ. The CDR3 has 15 amino acids. Trimming pared 0 bases from V and 10 bases from J, leaving 17 bases between. This CDR3 reads CASSLGPSGGNEQFF. In DNA form, the CDR3 reads TGCGCCAGCAGCTTGGGACCCAGCGGTGGTAACGAGCAGTTCTTC.

This clone is a singleton in its sample. The CDR3 nucleotides read TGTGCCAGTAGTATATCGGGGCAGGGGAGCTCCTATAATTCACCCCTCCACTTT. This translates into CASSISGQGSSYNSPLHF. V gene TRBV19 combines with J gene TRBJ1-6, with D perhaps matching TRBD1 (6 bases). This CDR3 region has 18 residues. V lost 2 bases and J lost 0, with 14 bases in between. In germline, CDR1 is LNHDA, CDR2 SQIVND (reference sequence).

The CDR3 DNA is TGCGCCAGCAGCTTGAGAAGCGGGGCGACCGGGGAGCTGTTTTTT. Protein: CASSLRSGATGELFF. The gene calls are TRBV5-1 and TRBJ2-2, with 7 bases lining up with TRBD2. Germline V gene lookup returns CDR1 SGHRS and CDR2 YFSETQ. Trimming took 1 base from V and 5 from J; bases not matched to a gene: 5. The CDR3 sequence is 15 residues long.

J is TRBJ2-1 and V is TRBV13; D not certain. The CDR3 spans 15 residues. V shed 3 bases and J shed 0 bases, with 9 bases lying between them. CDR1 is PRHDT and CDR2 is FYEKMQ in the germline V gene (reference sequence). The CDR3 is CASSLLGSSYNEQFF. The CDR3 region has the DNA TGTGCCAGCAGCTTGTTGGGCAGCTCCTACAATGAGCAGTTCTTC.

The chain employs TRBV19 and TRBJ2-5; 8 nucleotides match TRBD1. Trimming cost V 3 bases and J 3 bases; bases outside gene matches: 9. The CDR3 loop spans 16 amino acids. Looked up from germline, CDR1 is LNHDA and CDR2 is SQIVND (reference sequence). The CDR3 DNA reads TGTGCCAGTAGTATCGGTGCAGGGGGCTTCGAAGAGACCCAGTACTTC. Protein: CASSIGAGGFEETQYF.

The J gene is TRBJ2-3, the V gene TRBV18; TRBD1 matches at 7 bases. Germline CDR1 and CDR2: KGHSH and LQKENI. J was trimmed by 3 bases and V by 6 bases; bases with no gene match: 15. The CDR3 has 17 residues. The CDR3: CASSKTITGAATDTQYF. For the CDR3, the DNA is TGTGCCAGCTCCAAAACGATAACAGGGGCAGCAACAGATACGCAGTATTTT.

The chain recombines TRBV5-4 with TRBJ2-5; 8 bases fit TRBD1. The CDR3 covers 15 residues. The V gene end was trimmed by 4 bases and the J gene end by 5 bases; junction bases not matched to a gene: 10. Germline-derived CDR1 and CDR2 are SGHNT and YYREEE (reference sequence). The CDR3 bases are TGTGCCAGCAGCCAGACGGACAGGGAGTGGGAGACCCAGTACTTC. The encoded protein is CASSQTDREWETQYF.

The rearrangement uses TRBV7-2 and TRBJ1-2, with unresolved D. Germline V CDR1 and CDR2: SGHTA, FQGNSA. This CDR3 has 11 amino acids. V lost 1 base to trimming and J lost 6 bases, with 3 bases between them. CDR3 nucleotides: TGTGCCAGCAGCTTAGGAGATGGCTACACCTTC. Residues: CASSLGDGYTF. Drawing the rest from reference TRBV7-2 and TRBJ1-2, the complete variable domain is GAGVSQSPSNKVTEKGKDVELRCDPISGHTALYWYRQSLGQGLEFLIYFQGNSAPDKSGLPSDRFSAERTGGSVSTLTIQRTQQEDSAVYLCASSLGDGYTFGSGTRLTVV.

This sequence joins TRBV27 and TRBJ2-1; TRBD2 aligns across 11 bases. Germline V gives CDR1 MNHEY, CDR2 SMNVEV (reference sequence). Germline trimming cut 2 bases from V and 10 bases from J; bases unmatched to any gene: 7. This CDR3 comprises 15 residues. CDR3 sequence reads: CASSLRGLAVNEQFF. CDR3 sequence (DNA): TGTGCCAGCAGTTTAAGGGGACTAGCGGTAAACGAGCAGTTCTTC.

This clone was seen a few times. The chain employs TRBV19 and TRBJ1-4; 9 bases are a match to TRBD1. Germline V lookup: CDR1 LNHDA, CDR2 SQIVND (reference sequence). This CDR3 is 14 amino acids long. Trimming took 6 bases from V and 10 from J; bases not matched to a gene: 9. As DNA, the CDR3 is TGTGCCAGTAGCCTGGGACAGGGACGCGGAAAACTGTTTTTT. Translating gives CASSLGQGRGKLFF.

The chain couples TRBV14 to TRBJ2-7; TRBD1 agrees at 8 bases. V shed 0 bases and J 6 bases; nucleotides not matched to a gene: 4. The CDR3 sequence is 14 residues long. Germline V lookup: CDR1 SGHDN, CDR2 FVKESK. CDR3: CASSQEFRGPEQYF. The CDR3 bases are TGTGCCAGCAGCCAAGAGTTCAGGGGGCCCGAGCAGTACTTC.

The chain links TRBV15 to TRBJ2-7; 7 bases line up with TRBD1. CDR3 length: 15 amino acids. In germline, CDR1 is LNHNV, CDR2 YYDKDF (reference sequence). Trimming took 3 bases from V and 0 from J; bases not matched to a gene: 5. This chain's CDR3 is CATSRPGGPSYEQYF. The CDR3 nucleotides are TGTGCCACCAGCAGGCCAGGGGGACCCTCCTACGAGCAGTACTTC.

The chain combines TRBV5-1 with TRBJ1-5, with TRBD1 matching over 8 bases. CDR1 SGHRS and CDR2 YFSETQ come from the germline V gene. CDR3 length equals 15 residues. The V gene end was trimmed by 3 bases and the J gene end by 1 base; junction bases not matched to a gene: 3. CDR3 region: CASSWTGSSNQPQHF. As DNA, the CDR3 is TGCGCCAGCAGCTGGACAGGGTCGAGCAATCAGCCCCAGCATTTT. The whole variable domain, filled in from reference TRBV5-1 and TRBJ1-5, reads KAGVTQTPRYLIKTRGQQVTLSCSPISGHRSVSWYQQTPGQGLQFLFEYFSETQRNKGNFPGRFSGRQFSNSRSEMNVSTLELGDSALYLCASSWTGSSNQPQHFGDGTRLSIL.

The chain employs TRBV5-8 and TRBJ2-1; 12 bases match TRBD2. The CDR3 loop spans 18 amino acids. Germline loops: CDR1 SGHTS, CDR2 YDEGEE. V shed 0 bases, J shed 4 bases, and the junction held 8 bases outside the gene matches. The CDR3 nucleotides are TGTGCCAGCAGCTTGGAAGGCAGGACTAGCGGGGCGTACAATGAGCAGTTCTTC. This codes for CASSLEGRTSGAYNEQFF.

The CDR3 bases are TGCAGCGTGGAGGGGGCCAAGAATGAAAAACTGTTTTTT. Translated, it gives CSVEGAKNEKLFF. V and J are TRBV29-1 and TRBJ1-4; 7 bases map to TRBD1. V shed 6 bases and J 5 bases; nucleotides not matched to a gene: 6. The CDR3 runs 13 residues. CDR1 and CDR2 (germline): SQVTM, ANQGSEA.

The V and J genes are TRBV7-7 and TRBJ1-5, with no clear D. The CDR3 runs 13 residues. Germline V gives CDR1 SSHAT, CDR2 FNYEAQ (reference sequence). The V gene lost 1 base and the J gene lost 6 bases, with 7 bases spanning the gap. CDR3 sequence: CASSLGRGQPQHF. The CDR3 DNA sequence: TGTGCCAGCAGCTTAGGCCGGGGTCAGCCCCAGCATTTT.

This clone was seen once. This chain joins TRBV7-2 and TRBJ2-7, with TRBD1 as a possible D gene (5 bases). This CDR3 contains 13 residues. V was shortened by 5 bases and J by 4 bases, with 12 bases between the two germline ends. Germline CDR1 SGHTA, CDR2 FQGNSA. CDR3 coding DNA: TGTGCCAGCAGCCACGGACACCGATACGAGCAGTACTTC. As protein: CASSHGHRYEQYF. The full variable domain, rest sourced from reference TRBV7-2 and TRBJ2-7, is GAGVSQSPSNKVTEKGKDVELRCDPISGHTALYWYRQSLGQGLEFLIYFQGNSAPDKSGLPSDRFSAERTGGSVSTLTIQRTQQEDSAVYLCASSHGHRYEQYFGPGTRLTVT.

The J gene is TRBJ2-5, the V gene TRBV30; 9 bases are a match to TRBD2. The CDR3 is 15 amino acids. In germline, CDR1 is GTSNPN, CDR2 SVGIG (reference sequence). V shed 0 bases, J shed 8 bases, and the junction held 10 bases outside the gene matches. As DNA, the CDR3 is TGTGCCTGGAGTGTTACGCGGGAGGGCCCTTTCACCCAGTACTTC. It yields the protein CAWSVTREGPFTQYF.

J is TRBJ1-2 and V is TRBV7-9; D ambiguous. CDR3 length equals 14 residues. The germline V and J ends were trimmed by 5 bases and 0 bases, with 10 bases remaining between them. Germline V lookup: CDR1 SEHNR, CDR2 FQNEAQ (reference sequence). The CDR3 is CASSARKANYGYTF. The CDR3, as DNA: TGTGCCAGCAGCGCGAGAAAAGCTAACTATGGCTACACCTTC.

The V and J genes are TRBV2 and TRBJ1-2; TRBD1 might be the D (6 bases). There are 14 residues in the CDR3. V dropped 6 bases and J dropped 0 bases, with 11 bases sitting between them. Germline V gene lookup returns CDR1 SNHLY and CDR2 FYNNEI. The CDR3 region has the DNA TGTGCCAGCAGCGGGGACAAAACTAACTATGGCTACACCTTC. Protein product: CASSGDKTNYGYTF.

In regard to this clone: Mismatch with germline at one junction end may stem from a read error. The V call is TRBV12-5, the J call TRBJ2-2; D is ambiguous. The CDR3 consists of 14 residues. Germline V CDR1 and CDR2: LGHNT, FRNRAP. The CDR3 DNA is TGTGCTAGTGGTTCCGTCGCCGACACTGGGGAGCTGTTTTTT. This gives the protein CASGSVADTGELFF.

V and J are TRBV12-2 and TRBJ2-7; the D segment call TRBD2 is taken from the table without a DNA check. TRBV12-2 is assigned pseudogene status. This CDR3 region has 16 residues. This chain's CDR3 is CASRFPRSGREAEQYF. In nucleotides, the CDR3 is TGTGCAAGTCGCTTCCCCAGGAGCGGGAGAGAGGCCGAGCAGTACTTC.

The V and J genes are TRBV7-2 and TRBJ1-1; possible D gene TRBD1, 5 bases. This CDR3 has 13 residues. V was clipped by 3 bases and J by 5 bases, with 10 bases between them. CDR1 and CDR2 from the germline V gene are SGHTA and FQGNSA. The CDR3 loop reads CASSLGGVTEAFF. In nucleotides, the CDR3 is TGTGCCAGCAGCTTGGGGGGGGTTACTGAAGCTTTCTTT.

The J gene is TRBJ1-1, the V gene TRBV6-5, with D unresolved. From germline, CDR1 is MNHEY and CDR2 SVGAGI. This CDR3 is 13 amino acids long. V was clipped by 6 bases and J by 7 bases, with 15 bases between them. In nucleotides, the CDR3 is TGTGCCAGCAGCCTGCGGGGAAGGGTTGAAGCTTTCTTT. The encoded protein is CASSLRGRVEAFF.

The chain has TRBV30 and TRBJ2-7, with 9 bases matching TRBD2. After removal of 2 bases from V and 2 bases from J, the junction contained 4 bases not matched to a gene. CDR3 length equals 14 residues. Germline V gene lookup returns CDR1 GTSNPN and CDR2 SVGIG (reference sequence). The CDR3 protein is CAWSFSSGTYEQYF. CDR3 sequence (DNA): TGTGCCTGGAGTTTTTCTAGCGGGACCTACGAGCAGTACTTC.

The chain uses TRBV30 and TRBJ1-5; D is uncertain. V was trimmed by 2 bases and J by 2 bases, leaving 16 bases between them. Germline CDR1 is GTSNPN and CDR2 is SVGIG (reference sequence). This CDR3 is 16 amino acids long. CDR3 coding DNA: TGTGCCTGGAGTTTCCGAGGCCCGACCGGCAATCAGCCCCAGCATTTT. It yields the protein CAWSFRGPTGNQPQHF.